The sequence of this TCR beta chain was determined in a study of T cell clonotyping in hematopoietic cell transplantation. Whole-study findings and limits: After transplant, recipient diversity fell while pathologically expanded clonotypes grew through day 180.

There are 15 residues in the CDR3. CDR1 is SQVTM, CDR2 ANQGSEA, per germline. The junction had 10 bases not matched to a gene; V was cut back by 6 bases and J by 3 bases. Recipient blood drawn about 28 days pretransplant and days 30, 100, 180 after. Concerning this clone itself: Its specificity is not known.

Using immunoSEQ multiplex PCR, the repertoire was profiled, and TCRdb retains in-frame clones only, with some absent. The sample has fewer than 7,500 clones; 70% to 80% are singletons. Source: PBMCs, taken 100 days after allogeneic stem cell transplant. This sequence was found in a male patient in his fifties or sixties who had an allogeneic stem cell transplant from an unrelated donor, so the T cells may come from the graft donor. Some clones in this sample may be carry-over from other donors' samples. The genes are TRBV29-1 and TRBJ1-1; 10 bases align to TRBD1. The CDR3 DNA follows: TGCAGCGTCCGGACAGGGGGGTGGAAGGACACTGAAGCTTTCTTT. It specifies CSVRTGGWKDTEAFF.